This TCR beta chain was obtained from a study of T cells in localized non-small cell lung cancer. Findings of the study overall: Elevated blood T cell density was associated with longer overall survival.

Here immunoSEQ multiplex PCR was the method, and the copy in TCRdb shows in-frame clones only, minus some. This table holds some 85,000 clones, less than 85% found once. Details on this clone: What it binds is unknown.

V dropped 6 bases and J dropped 1 base, with 13 bases sitting between them. The CDR3 runs to 14 residues. Germline V lookup: CDR1 MDHEN, CDR2 SYDVKM. The TCR originated in a man aged 35 to 70 with stage II squamous cell lung carcinoma. The chain couples TRBV28 to TRBJ2-7, with D perhaps TRBD2 (6 bases). The sequencing used PBMCs, collected before any cancer treatment. This CDR3 reads CASSAGLLSYEQYF. The DNA of the CDR3 is TGTGCCAGCAGCGCGGGACTTCTTTCCTACGAGCAGTACTTC.